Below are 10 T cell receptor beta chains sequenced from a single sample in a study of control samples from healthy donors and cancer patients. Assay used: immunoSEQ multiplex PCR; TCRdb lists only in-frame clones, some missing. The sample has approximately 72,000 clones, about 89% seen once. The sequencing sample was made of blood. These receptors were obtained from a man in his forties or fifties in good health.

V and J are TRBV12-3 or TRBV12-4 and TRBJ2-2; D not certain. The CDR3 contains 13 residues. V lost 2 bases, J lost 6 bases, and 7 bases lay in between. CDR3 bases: TGTGCCAGCAGTTTATTCCACCCCGGGGAGCTGTTTTTT. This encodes CASSLFHPGELFF.

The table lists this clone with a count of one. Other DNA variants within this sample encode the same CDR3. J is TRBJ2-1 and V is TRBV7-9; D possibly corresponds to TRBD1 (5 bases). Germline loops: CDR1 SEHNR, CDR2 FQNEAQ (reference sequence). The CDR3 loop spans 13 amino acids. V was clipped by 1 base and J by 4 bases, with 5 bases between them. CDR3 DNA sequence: TGTGCCAGCAGCTTAGGACAGTACAATGAGCAGTTCTTC. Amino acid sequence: CASSLGQYNEQFF.

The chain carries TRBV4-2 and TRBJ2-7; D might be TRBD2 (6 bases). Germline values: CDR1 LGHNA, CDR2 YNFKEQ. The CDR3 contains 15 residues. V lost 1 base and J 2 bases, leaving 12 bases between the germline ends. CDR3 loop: CASSQVEGGAYEQYF. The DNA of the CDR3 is TGTGCCAGCAGCCAAGTGGAAGGAGGGGCCTACGAGCAGTACTTC.

CDR3 loop: CASSLEAQGGYTF. Written as DNA, the CDR3 is TGTGCCAGCAGCTTGGAGGCCCAGGGCGGCTACACCTTC. The rearrangement joins TRBV5-4 to TRBJ1-2, with D maybe TRBD1 (5 bases). Germline V gene data show CDR1 as SGHNT and CDR2 as YYREEE (reference sequence). There are 13 residues in the CDR3. Between the trimmed V and J ends, which lost 0 bases and 8 bases, there was a span of 11 bases.

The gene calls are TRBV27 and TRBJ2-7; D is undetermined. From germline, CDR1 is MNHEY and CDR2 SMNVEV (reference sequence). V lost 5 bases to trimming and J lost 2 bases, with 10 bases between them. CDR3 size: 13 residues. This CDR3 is CASSPSAPYEQYF. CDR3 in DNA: TGTGCCAGCAGTCCTTCCGCCCCCTACGAGCAGTACTTC.

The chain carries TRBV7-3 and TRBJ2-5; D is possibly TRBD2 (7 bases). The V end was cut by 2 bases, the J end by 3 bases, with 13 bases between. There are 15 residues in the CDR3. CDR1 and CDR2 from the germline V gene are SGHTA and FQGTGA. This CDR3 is CASSLGRGAEETQYF. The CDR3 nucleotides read TGTGCCAGCAGCTTAGGCCGGGGGGCAGAAGAGACCCAGTACTTC.

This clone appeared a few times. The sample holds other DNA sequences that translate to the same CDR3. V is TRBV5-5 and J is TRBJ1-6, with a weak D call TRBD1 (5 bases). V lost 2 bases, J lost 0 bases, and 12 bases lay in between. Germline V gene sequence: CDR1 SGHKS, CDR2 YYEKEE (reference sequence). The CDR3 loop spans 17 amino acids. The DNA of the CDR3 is TGTGCCAGCAGCTTTCCCGGGGGGAGCTCCTATAATTCACCCCTCCACTTT. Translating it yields CASSFPGGSSYNSPLHF.

Written as DNA, the CDR3 is TGTGCTAGTGGTCAAGGAGAGTATTCACCCCTCCACTTT. It yields the protein CASGQGEYSPLHF. The chain links TRBV12-5 to TRBJ1-6; D gene uncertain. Deletions cut 5 bases from V and 8 bases from J, with 10 bases between. The CDR3 spans 13 residues. Germline-derived CDR1 and CDR2 are LGHNT and FRNRAP. Full variable domain (outside the CDR3, taken from reference TRBV12-5 and TRBJ1-6): DARVTQTPRHKVTEMGQEVTMRCQPILGHNTVFWYRQTMMQGLELLAYFRNRAPLDDSGMPKDRFSAEMPDATLATLKIQPSEPRDSAVYFCASGQGEYSPLHFGNGTRLTVT.

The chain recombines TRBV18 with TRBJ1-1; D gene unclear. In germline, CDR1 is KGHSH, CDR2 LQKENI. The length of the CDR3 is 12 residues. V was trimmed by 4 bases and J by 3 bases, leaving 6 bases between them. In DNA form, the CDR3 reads TGTGCCAGCTCACTTGGGCACACTGAAGCTTTCTTT. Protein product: CASSLGHTEAFF.

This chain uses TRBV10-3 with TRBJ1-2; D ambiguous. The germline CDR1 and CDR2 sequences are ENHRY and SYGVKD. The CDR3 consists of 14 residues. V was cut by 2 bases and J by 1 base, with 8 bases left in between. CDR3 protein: CAISEGPLNYGYTF. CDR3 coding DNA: TGTGCCATCAGTGAGGGTCCCCTTAACTATGGCTACACCTTC.